Detailed here is one TCR beta chain. Its antigen is not identified. This sample was taken from a study of cytomegalovirus exposure and HLA in healthy donors. Study observations and caveats: The study flagged about 150 TCR beta chains as cytomegalovirus-associated. Productive rates of about 87% or about 30% were seen for most TCR beta V segments in an earlier analysis.

Use of 60 Vbeta and 13 Jbeta primers characterized the PCR. Sequencing used immunoSEQ multiplex PCR; TCRdb keeps in-frame clones, though not all of them. The sample holds tens of thousands of clones. Trimming cost V 5 bases and J 2 bases, with 12 bases left between them. Germline CDR1 MNHNY, CDR2 SVGAGI (reference sequence). This CDR3 has 15 amino acids. The chain is built from TRBV6-6 and TRBJ2-2, with D possibly being TRBD2 (5 bases). Sample: PBMCs. The clonotype was recovered from a woman aged 40-49 years in good health and CMV-seropositive. CDR3 region: CASSPIRENTGELFF. The CDR3 region has the DNA TGTGCCAGCAGTCCAATCCGGGAAAACACCGGGGAGCTGTTTTTT.